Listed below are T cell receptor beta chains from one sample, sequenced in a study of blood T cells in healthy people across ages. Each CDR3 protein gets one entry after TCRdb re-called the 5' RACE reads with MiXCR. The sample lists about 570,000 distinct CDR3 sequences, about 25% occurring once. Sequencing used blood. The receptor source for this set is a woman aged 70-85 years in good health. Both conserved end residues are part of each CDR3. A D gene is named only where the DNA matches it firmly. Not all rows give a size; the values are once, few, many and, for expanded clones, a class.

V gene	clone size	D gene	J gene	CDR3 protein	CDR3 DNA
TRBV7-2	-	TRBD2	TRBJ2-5	CASSSMSGGALETQYF	TGTGCCAGCAGCTCTATGAGCGGGGGGGCCTTAGAGACCCAGTACTTC
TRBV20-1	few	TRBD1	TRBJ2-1	CSARRGTGNHNEQFF	TGCAGTGCTAGGCGAGGGACAGGGAACCACAATGAGCAGTTCTTC
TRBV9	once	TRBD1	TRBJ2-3	CASNTGGIDTQYF	TGTGCCAGCAACACAGGGGGCATAGATACGCAGTATTTT
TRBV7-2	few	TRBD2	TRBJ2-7	CASSRTSGADYEQYF	TGTGCCAGCAGCCGGACTAGCGGGGCCGACTACGAGCAGTACTTC
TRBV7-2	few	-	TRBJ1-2	CASSSFGGTGYGYTF	TGTGCCAGCAGCTCCTTTGGGGGGACGGGTTATGGCTACACCTTC
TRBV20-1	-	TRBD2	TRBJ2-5	CSARDSGTSLGETQYF	TGCAGTGCTAGGGACTCCGGGACTAGTTTGGGAGAGACCCAGTACTTC
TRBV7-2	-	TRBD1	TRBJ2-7	CASSLRQTGLYEQYF	TGTGCCAGCAGCTTAAGGCAGACAGGGCTCTACGAGCAGTACTTC
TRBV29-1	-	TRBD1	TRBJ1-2	CSGGDSRNYGYTF	TGCAGCGGCGGGGACAGCAGAAACTATGGCTACACCTTC
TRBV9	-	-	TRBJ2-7	CASSVDEGSYEQYF	TGTGCCAGCAGCGTAGATGAGGGGTCCTACGAGCAGTACTTC
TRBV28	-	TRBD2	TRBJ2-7	CASSGTGTSLSHEQYF	TGTGCCAGCAGTGGAACCGGGACTAGCTTATCCCACGAGCAGTACTTC
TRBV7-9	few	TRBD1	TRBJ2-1	CASRLDREWTNEQFF	TGTGCCAGCAGGTTAGACAGGGAATGGACCAATGAGCAGTTCTTC
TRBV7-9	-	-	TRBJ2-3	CASSLVTAGARWTQYF	TGTGCCAGCAGCTTAGTGACGGCAGGGGCCCGTTGGACGCAGTATTTT
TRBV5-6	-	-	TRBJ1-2	CASILFRRRTAYGYTF	TGTGCCAGCATCCTCTTTCGACGTAGGACAGCCTATGGCTACACCTTC
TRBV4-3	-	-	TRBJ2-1	CASSQDTTFRGSIYNEQFF	TGCGCCAGCAGCCAAGACACTACCTTTCGGGGGTCCATCTACAATGAGCAGTTCTTC
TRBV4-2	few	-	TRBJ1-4	CASSQDPLISGVGKLFF	TGTGCCAGCAGCCAAGATCCTTTAATTAGCGGGGTCGGGAAACTGTTTTTT
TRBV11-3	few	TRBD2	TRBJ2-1	CASSPPAGGPSYNEQFF	TGTGCCAGCAGCCCGCCAGCGGGGGGTCCCTCCTACAATGAGCAGTTCTTC
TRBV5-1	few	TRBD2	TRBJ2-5	CASSLTSGGRETQYF	TGCGCCAGCAGCTTGACTAGCGGGGGAAGAGAGACCCAGTACTTC
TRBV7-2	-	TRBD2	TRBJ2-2	CASSPLAGAIGELFF	TGTGCCAGCAGCCCGCTAGCGGGGGCTATCGGGGAGCTGTTTTTT
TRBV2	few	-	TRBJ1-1	CASSAFGAGMTEAFF	TGTGCCAGCAGTGCTTTCGGGGCAGGGATGACTGAAGCTTTCTTT
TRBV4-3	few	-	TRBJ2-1	CASSQGGRRWNEQFF	TGCGCCAGCAGCCAAGGAGGACGACGGTGGAATGAGCAGTTCTTC
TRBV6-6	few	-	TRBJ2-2	CASSYPGTGELFF	TGTGCCAGCAGTTATCCGGGCACCGGGGAGCTGTTTTTT
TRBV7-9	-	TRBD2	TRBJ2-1	CASSQPGDYHNEQFF	TGTGCCAGCAGCCAACCTGGGGACTACCACAATGAGCAGTTCTTC
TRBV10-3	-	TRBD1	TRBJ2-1	CAISEGPGQGQKYENEQFF	TGTGCCATCAGCGAGGGACCGGGACAGGGCCAAAAATACGAGAATGAGCAGTTCTTC
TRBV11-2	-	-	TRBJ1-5	CASGIQGSNQPQHF	TGTGCCAGCGGCATCCAGGGAAGCAATCAGCCCCAGCATTTT
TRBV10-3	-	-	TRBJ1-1	CAINPGNTEAFF	TGTGCCATCAACCCCGGGAACACTGAAGCTTTCTTT
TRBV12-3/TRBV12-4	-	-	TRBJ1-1	CASRPGGAGRTEAFF	TGTGCCAGCCGCCCGGGGGGAGCGGGGAGGACTGAAGCTTTCTTT
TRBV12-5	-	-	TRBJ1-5	CASGFLGGGNQPQHF	TGTGCTAGTGGTTTCCTAGGAGGGGGCAATCAGCCCCAGCATTTT
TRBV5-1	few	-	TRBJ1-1	CASSSRQTGGDTEAFF	TGCGCCAGCAGCTCGCGACAGACAGGAGGGGACACTGAAGCTTTCTTT
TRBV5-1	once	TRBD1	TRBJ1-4	CASREGASNEKLFF	TGCGCCAGCCGGGAGGGGGCAAGTAATGAAAAACTGTTTTTT
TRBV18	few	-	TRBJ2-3	CASSPRDGSTDTQYF	TGTGCCAGCTCACCACGGGACGGGAGCACAGATACGCAGTATTTT
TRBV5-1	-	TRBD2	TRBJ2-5	CASSLTFTRLAETQYF	TGCGCCAGCAGCTTGACGTTCACGAGACTAGCAGAGACCCAGTACTTC
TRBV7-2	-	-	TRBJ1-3	CASSLGSGAGNTIYF	TGTGCCAGCAGCTTAGGCTCAGGGGCTGGAAACACCATATATTTT
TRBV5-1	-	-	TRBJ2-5	CASSEGPLGTQYF	TGCGCCAGCAGCGAAGGACCACTGGGGACCCAGTACTTC
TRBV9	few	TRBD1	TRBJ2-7	CASTPGQGNYEQYF	TGTGCCAGCACCCCGGGACAGGGTAATTACGAGCAGTACTTC
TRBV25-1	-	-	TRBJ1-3	CASSESGTTGNTIYF	TGTGCCAGCAGTGAGTCAGGGACAACTGGAAACACCATATATTTT
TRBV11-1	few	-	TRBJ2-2	CASSPSGGYTGELFF	TGTGCCAGCAGCCCTTCGGGGGGCTACACCGGGGAGCTGTTTTTT
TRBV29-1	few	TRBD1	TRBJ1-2	CSVEPGGDGYTF	TGCAGCGTTGAGCCAGGGGGTGATGGCTACACCTTC
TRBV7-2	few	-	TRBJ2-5	CASSLKNSAETQYF	TGTGCCAGCAGCCTCAAAAATAGCGCCGAGACCCAGTACTTC
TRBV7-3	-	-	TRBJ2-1	CASSLGLSYDNEQFF	TGTGCCAGCAGCTTAGGGTTGTCTTACGACAATGAGCAGTTCTTC
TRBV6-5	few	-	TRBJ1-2	CASSRDRYNYGYTF	TGTGCCAGCAGTCGGGACCGCTATAACTATGGCTACACCTTC
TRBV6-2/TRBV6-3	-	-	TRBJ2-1	CASNPIGGVRNEQFF	TGTGCCAGCAACCCAATAGGAGGGGTTCGGAATGAGCAGTTCTTC
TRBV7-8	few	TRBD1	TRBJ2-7	CASSLVFRQGPYEQYF	TGTGCCAGCAGCTTAGTCTTCCGACAGGGCCCCTACGAGCAGTACTTC
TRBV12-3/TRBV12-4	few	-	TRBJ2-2	CASTRRYQGIGQNTGELFF	TGTGCCAGCACTCGAAGGTATCAGGGAATTGGTCAGAACACCGGGGAGCTGTTTTTT